This is a list of T cell receptor beta chains from one sample in a study of cytomegalovirus exposure and HLA in healthy donors. Some clones are missing from TCRdb's copy, which holds only in-frame ones; the method was immunoSEQ multiplex PCR. Of 120,000 or so clones listed, about 84% were seen once; the top ten hold 4.5% to 6%. Material: PBMCs. The receptors come from a young man in good health and CMV-seronegative. Each CDR3 is given with its conserved first and last residue. Each record gives: V gene, CDR3 protein.

v_gene: TRBV19
CDR3aa: CASTQGASEAFF

v_gene: TRBV5-1
CDR3aa: CASSFGTSGQETQYF

v_gene: TRBV30
CDR3aa: CAWSPMTGGETQYF

v_gene: TRBV5-6
CDR3aa: CASSLGTASYNEQFF

v_gene: TRBV6-1
CDR3aa: CASTEWGPGANVLTF

v_gene: TRBV6-1
CDR3aa: CASSERGWGINTGELFF

v_gene: TRBV2
CDR3aa: CASSRDTFTDTQYF

v_gene: TRBV6-1
CDR3aa: CASSEQGGQETQYF

v_gene: TRBV19
CDR3aa: CASTPTGGPEAFF

v_gene: TRBV5-5
CDR3aa: CASRIQGCCTGELFF

v_gene: TRBV2
CDR3aa: CASTRSASGRVVEQYF

v_gene: TRBV15
CDR3aa: CATSIYRGHYNEQFF

v_gene: TRBV5-1
CDR3aa: CASSSGTATNYGYTF

v_gene: TRBV13
CDR3aa: CASSNDTALEFF

v_gene: TRBV6-5
CDR3aa: CASGGLNTEAFF

v_gene: TRBV5-1
CDR3aa: CASSWELAGGADTQYF

v_gene: TRBV30
CDR3aa: CAWSFDRSYQPQHF

v_gene: TRBV7-6
CDR3aa: CASSQTRQGNTGELFF

v_gene: TRBV5-1
CDR3aa: CASSLATGGNQPQHF

v_gene: TRBV30
CDR3aa: CAWSVPRDTYYEQYF

v_gene: TRBV5-1
CDR3aa: CASSLVRATDTQYF